The 23 T cell receptor beta chains in this list originate from one sample, sequenced in a study of spatial heterogeneity in lung cancer. A single record per CDR3 protein comes from TCRdb applying MiXCR to the 5' RACE reads. The table includes around 2,900 distinct CDR3 sequences, about 7% detected once. Time point noted: sample taken at primary tumor resection. This material consisted of normal lung tissue next to the tumor, taken at surgery. Source of these receptors: a male donor with early-stage non-small cell lung cancer.

There are a few counts of this clonotype. The chain uses TRBV5-4 and TRBJ2-5; TRBD1 might be the D (6 bases). V lost 7 bases to trimming and J lost 4 bases, with 20 bases between them. CDR1 and CDR2 from the germline V gene are SGHNT and YYREEE (reference sequence). There are 15 residues in the CDR3. This CDR3 is CASARSTGPGETQYF. Here the CDR3 DNA reads TGTGCCAGCGCACGTTCGACAGGCCCGGGAGAGACCCAGTACTTC.

This clonotype was recorded at least ten times. The chain is built from TRBV5-1 and TRBJ2-5, with no clear D. V was shortened by 4 bases and J by 0 bases, with 4 bases between the two germline ends. CDR1 is SGHRS, CDR2 YFSETQ, per germline. The CDR3 covers 12 residues. CDR3 DNA: TGCGCCAGCAGCGGAAACCAAGAGACCCAGTACTTC. Encoded protein: CASSGNQETQYF.

This chain links TRBV20-1 with TRBJ1-1; 10 bases match TRBD1. The ends lost 5 bases at V and 10 bases at J; junction bases unmatched: 10. The germline gives CDR1 DFQATT, CDR2 SNEGSKA (reference sequence). The CDR3 extends over 13 amino acids. The CDR3 DNA follows: TGCAGTGCTTCTCCGGGACAGGGGCGCGGAGCTTTCTTT. Its translation: CSASPGQGRGAFF.

This clonotype is classed as medium-sized. The CDR3: CASSPSPTGAPLHF. CDR3 nucleotide sequence: TGTGCCAGCTCACCTAGTCCCACAGGGGCTCCCCTCCACTTT. The chain carries TRBV18 and TRBJ1-6; 7 bases match TRBD1. The CDR3 runs to 14 residues. J was trimmed by 13 bases and V by 3 bases; bases with no gene match: 9. The germline V gene encodes CDR1 KGHSH and CDR2 LQKENI. The full variable domain, rest sourced from reference TRBV18 and TRBJ1-6, is NAGVMQNPRHLVRRRGQEARLRCSPMKGHSHVYWYRQLPEEGLKFMVYLQKENIIDESGMPKERFSAEFPKEGPSILRIQQVVRGDSAAYFCASSPSPTGAPLHFGNGTRLTVT.

This clonotype appeared a few times. V and J are TRBV5-1 and TRBJ1-4; D is perhaps TRBD1 (5 bases). V was trimmed by 2 bases and J by 10 bases, leaving 12 bases between them. This CDR3 contains 13 residues. Germline values: CDR1 SGHRS, CDR2 YFSETQ. The CDR3 here is CASSLGSGGKLFF. The CDR3 nucleotides are TGCGCCAGCAGCTTAGGCTCGGGGGGAAAACTGTTTTTT.

This clonotype counts as medium-sized. This chain joins TRBV5-1 and TRBJ2-5; TRBD2 agrees at 14 bases. Germline V lookup: CDR1 SGHRS, CDR2 YFSETQ. V trimming: 4 bases; J trimming: 4 bases; junction bases outside the gene matches: 3. The length of the CDR3 is 15 residues. The CDR3 coding sequence is TGCGCCAGCAGCAAGGGACTAGCGGGGGTAGAGACCCAGTACTTC. This translates into CASSKGLAGVETQYF.

This clonotype is categorized as medium-sized. For the CDR3, the DNA is TGCAGCGTTGGAGGACTAGCGGAAATAGGGCAGCAGTACTTC. Its protein is CSVGGLAEIGQQYF. This chain connects TRBV29-1 to TRBJ2-7; 10 positions match TRBD2. CDR1 is SQVTM, CDR2 ANQGSEA, per germline. V was pared by 4 bases and J by 8 bases, with 11 bases of the junction left unmatched. CDR3 length: 14 amino acids.

This clonotype was counted many times. V is TRBV20-1 and J is TRBJ2-5; D possibly corresponds to TRBD2 (5 bases). Germline V CDR1 and CDR2: DFQATT, SNEGSKA (reference sequence). The CDR3 contains 15 residues. V lost 7 bases and J lost 2, with 20 bases in between. DNA of the CDR3: TGCAGTGTGCTAGCTCTTACGGTACTGCAAGAGACCCAGTACTTC. It codes for CSVLALTVLQETQYF.

This sequence joins TRBV7-8 and TRBJ2-3, with D uncertain. V shed 3 bases and J shed 5 bases, with 9 bases lying between them. The CDR3 extends over 13 amino acids. In germline, CDR1 is SGHVS, CDR2 FQNEAQ. CDR3 in DNA: TGTGCCAGCAGCTTCGCCTTCGGAGATACGCAGTATTTT. Translated, it gives CASSFAFGDTQYF.

V and J are TRBV7-3 and TRBJ2-2; 9 nucleotides agree with TRBD2. Trimming took 5 bases from V and 9 from J; bases not matched to a gene: 13. The V gene's germline CDR1 is SGHTA and CDR2 FQGTGA. This CDR3 is 16 amino acids long. The CDR3 protein is CASSLTGGRASRELFF. Written as DNA, the CDR3 is TGTGCCAGCAGCCTCACGGGCGGGAGGGCGTCCCGGGAGCTGTTTTTT. The full variable domain, rest sourced from reference TRBV7-3 and TRBJ2-2, is GAGVSQTPSNKVTEKGKYVELRCDPISGHTALYWYRQSLGQGPEFLIYFQGTGAADDSGLPNDRFFAVRPEGSVSTLKIQRTERGDSAVYLCASSLTGGRASRELFFGEGSRLTVL.

This clonotype is medium-sized within its sample. The V gene is TRBV5-1, the J gene TRBJ2-6, with 11 bases matching TRBD2. CDR3 length equals 17 residues. The trim removed 3 bases at V and 2 bases at J, leaving 4 bases unmatched. Germline V gene lookup returns CDR1 SGHRS and CDR2 YFSETQ. The CDR3 region has the DNA TGCGCCAGCAGCTACGGACTAGCGGGTACTGGGGCCAACGTCCTGACTTTC. Translating gives CASSYGLAGTGANVLTF.

The chain employs TRBV12-3 or TRBV12-4 and TRBJ2-3, with 8 bases fitting TRBD1. The ends lost 2 bases at V and 4 bases at J; junction bases unmatched: 5. The CDR3 runs 15 residues. CDR3 sequence reads: CASSLRTGGSDTQYF. CDR3 DNA: TGTGCCAGCAGTTTACGTACAGGGGGGTCAGATACGCAGTATTTT.

This clonotype was seen repeatedly, ten times or more. The rearrangement joins TRBV15 to TRBJ2-3; TRBD2 aligns across 7 bases. With V trimmed by 5 bases and J by 4 bases, 3 bases remained unmatched. The CDR3 consists of 13 residues. In germline, CDR1 is LNHNV, CDR2 YYDKDF (reference sequence). CDR3 bases: TGTGCCACCAGCCAGAGCGGGGCAGATACGCAGTATTTT. Residues: CATSQSGADTQYF.

This clonotype has at least ten counts. This clone may be a read error of a much larger clone one base away. V gene TRBV5-6 combines with J gene TRBJ1-1, with 10 bases identical to TRBD1. The J segment lost 4 bases and the V segment lost 1 base, leaving 4 bases of the junction unmatched. CDR3 length: 15 residues. The germline V gene has CDR1 SGHDT and CDR2 YYEEEE. The CDR3 coding sequence is TGTGCCAGCAGCTTGTGGGGACAGGGGATCACTGAAGCTTTCTTT. This sequence encodes CASSLWGQGITEAFF.

The sample holds a few counts of this clonotype. The V gene is TRBV13, the J gene TRBJ2-2; TRBD2 is a possible D gene (6 bases). Germline V lookup: CDR1 PRHDT, CDR2 FYEKMQ (reference sequence). Trimming took off 5 bases at V and 4 bases at J, with 14 bases between the two ends. There are 15 residues in the CDR3. CDR3: CASSAGLRSTGELFF. The DNA of the CDR3 is TGTGCCAGCAGCGCTGGACTAAGGTCCACCGGGGAGCTGTTTTTT.

In its sample, this clonotype was seen many times. The V and J genes are TRBV5-1 and TRBJ2-1; tentative D call: TRBD2 (6 bases). Germline CDR1 SGHRS, CDR2 YFSETQ. The length of the CDR3 is 13 residues. V was trimmed by 2 bases and J by 11 bases, leaving 14 bases between them. The DNA for the CDR3 is TGCGCCAGCAGCTTTAATGCGGGGAAACAGCAGTTCTTC. Protein: CASSFNAGKQQFF.

In its sample, this clonotype is medium-sized. V is TRBV6-5 and J is TRBJ1-5; 7 bases line up with TRBD1. V trimming: 6 bases; J trimming: 2 bases; junction bases outside the gene matches: 10. Germline loops: CDR1 MNHEY, CDR2 SVGAGI. This CDR3 has 16 residues. The CDR3 bases are TGTGCCAGCAGGTCTTCAGAGGGGGCCGGCAATCAGCCCCAGCATTTT. It specifies CASRSSEGAGNQPQHF.

This clonotype has a handful of counts. This clone may be a read error of a much larger clone one base away. The rearrangement uses TRBV7-3 and TRBJ2-3; tentative D call: TRBD2 (6 bases). This CDR3 comprises 14 residues. Looked up from germline, CDR1 is SGHTA and CDR2 is FQGTGA. V lost 2 bases to trimming and J lost 15 bases, with 21 bases between them. The CDR3 bases are TGTGCCAGCAGCTTAGGTACTCGCGGGGCCTCGCTCTATTTT. This codes for CASSLGTRGASLYF.

Judged by abundance, this clonotype is medium-sized. This chain connects TRBV7-9 to TRBJ2-7, with D perhaps TRBD2 (6 bases). Germline V gene lookup returns CDR1 SEHNR and CDR2 FQNEAQ (reference sequence). V lost 1 base, J lost 3 bases, and 19 bases lay in between. This CDR3 has 17 amino acids. The CDR3 nucleotides read TGTGCCAGCAGCTTAGGGGGAGCTCGGAGGGGCCTCTACGAGCAGTACTTC. Its translation: CASSLGGARRGLYEQYF.

This clonotype is labeled medium-sized. The V and J genes are TRBV28 and TRBJ2-7; 10 bases line up with TRBD2. V was pared by 3 bases and J by 4 bases, with 9 bases of the junction left unmatched. Germline V lookup: CDR1 MDHEN, CDR2 SYDVKM. The length of the CDR3 is 16 residues. CDR3 nucleotides: TGTGCCAGCAGTTTGGTAAGCGGGAGGGCCGAGTACGAGCAGTACTTC. Translated: CASSLVSGRAEYEQYF.

This chain connects TRBV16 to TRBJ1-3; weak D call: TRBD1 (5 bases). The length of the CDR3 is 17 residues. The V gene lost 2 bases and the J gene lost 4 bases, with 18 bases spanning the gap. The germline V gene has CDR1 KGHSY and CDR2 FQNENV. The CDR3 sequence: CASSQDRPVGPGNTIYF. Here the CDR3 DNA reads TGTGCCAGCAGCCAAGACCGTCCCGTGGGGCCCGGAAACACCATATATTTT.

Notes on this clonotype: A much larger clone lies a single base off, so this may be a read error. This rearrangement joins TRBV5-1 to TRBJ1-1; D may be TRBD1 (5 bases). The CDR3 contains 14 residues. Germline CDR1 is SGHRS and CDR2 is YFSETQ. The CDR3: CATSLASGGTEAFF. The CDR3 nucleotides are TGCGCCACCAGCTTGGCCAGCGGGGGCACTGAAGCTTTCTTT.

In its sample, this clonotype is medium-sized (0.01 to 0.1%). This sequence joins TRBV5-1 and TRBJ1-4; the D is unclear. CDR3 length: 14 residues. Between the trimmed V and J ends, which lost 1 base and 5 bases, there was a span of 9 bases. Germline-derived CDR1 and CDR2 are SGHRS and YFSETQ. The CDR3 DNA reads TGCGCCAGCAGCTTGAACGGAGGGAATGAAAAACTGTTTTTT. Amino acids: CASSLNGGNEKLFF.